Listed below are T cell receptor beta chains from one sample, sequenced in a study of control samples from healthy donors and cancer patients. Profiled with immunoSEQ multiplex PCR; TCRdb holds only in-frame clones, not every one. Altogether some 170,000 clones are present, roughly 94% being singletons, with the ten largest covering about 14%. Material: PBMCs. These receptors came from a man in his sixties with colorectal cancer. CDR3s include the opening cysteine and the closing phenylalanine or tryptophan. D genes are given only for firm matches. Expanded clones get a size class; other rows say once, few or many, or leave the size out.

>TRBD1|-|TRBV19|TRBJ1-2
CASSTGTGGLRGYGYTF
TGTGCCAGTAGCACCGGGACAGGGGGTCTTCGGGGCTATGGCTACACCTTC
>TRBD1|-|TRBV5-1|TRBJ1-1
CASSSGQMNTEAFF
TGCGCCAGCAGCTCGGGACAGATGAACACTGAAGCTTTCTTT
>-|-|TRBV3-1/TRBV3-2|TRBJ1-1
CASKVVASFSSTEAFF
TGTGCCAGCAAGGTGGTAGCCTCCTTCAGCAGCACTGAAGCTTTCTTT
>TRBD1|once|TRBV19|TRBJ1-4
CASTRTTGTNEKLFF
TGTGCCAGTACGAGAACGACAGGGACTAATGAAAAACTGTTTTTT
>-|-|TRBV19|TRBJ2-7
CASSRDTTYEQYF
TGTGCCAGTAGTAGGGACACCACTTACGAGCAGTACTTC
>-|-|TRBV5-1|TRBJ2-7
CASSLAGSDEQYF
TGCGCCAGCAGCTTGGCCGGGAGTGACGAGCAGTACTTC
>TRBD1|-|TRBV19|TRBJ1-5
CASRTQNDRGRFQPQHF
TGTGCCAGTAGAACACAAAACGACAGGGGTAGGTTTCAGCCCCAGCATTTT
>-|-|TRBV7-2|TRBJ2-6
CASSSFGSGANVLTF
TGTGCCAGCAGCTCTTTCGGCTCTGGGGCCAACGTCCTGACTTTC
>-|-|TRBV5-1|TRBJ2-2
CASSLHRNTGELFF
TGCGCCAGCAGCTTGCACCGGAACACCGGGGAGCTGTTTTTT
>-|-|TRBV5-1|TRBJ1-1
CASWGQNTEAFF
TGCGCCAGCTGGGGACAGAACACTGAAGCTTTCTTT